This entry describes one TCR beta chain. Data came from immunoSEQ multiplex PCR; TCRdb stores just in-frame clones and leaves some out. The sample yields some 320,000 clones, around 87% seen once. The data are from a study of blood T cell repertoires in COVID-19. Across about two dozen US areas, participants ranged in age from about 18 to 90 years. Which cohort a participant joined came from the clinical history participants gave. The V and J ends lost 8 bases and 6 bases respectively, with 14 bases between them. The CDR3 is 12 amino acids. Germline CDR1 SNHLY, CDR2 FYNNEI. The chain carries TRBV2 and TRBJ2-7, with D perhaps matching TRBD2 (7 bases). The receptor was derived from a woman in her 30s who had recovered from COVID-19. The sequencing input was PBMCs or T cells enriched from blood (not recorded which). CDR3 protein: CASVAGEGEQYF. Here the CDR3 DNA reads TGTGCCAGCGTTGCAGGGGAGGGCGAGCAGTACTTC.